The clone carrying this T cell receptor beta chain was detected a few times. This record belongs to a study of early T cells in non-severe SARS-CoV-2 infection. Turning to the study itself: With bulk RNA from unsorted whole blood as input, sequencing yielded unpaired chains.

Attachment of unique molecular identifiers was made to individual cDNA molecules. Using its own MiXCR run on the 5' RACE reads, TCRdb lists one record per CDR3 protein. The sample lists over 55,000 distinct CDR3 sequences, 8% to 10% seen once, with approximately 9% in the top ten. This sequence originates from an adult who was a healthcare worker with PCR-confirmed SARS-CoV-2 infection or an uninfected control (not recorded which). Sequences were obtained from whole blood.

Here the CDR3 reads CASSLRQGETQYF. CDR3 in DNA: TGTGCCAGCAGCTTGAGACAGGGGGAGACCCAGTACTTC. The J gene is TRBJ2-5, the V gene TRBV11-3, with 8 positions matching TRBD1. Looked up from germline, CDR1 is SGHNT and CDR2 is YENEEA. Germline trimming cut 3 bases from V and 5 bases from J; bases unmatched to any gene: 2. CDR3 length equals 13 residues.